This record concerns one T cell receptor (beta chain) sequence. Its antigen remains undetermined. Base qualities are missing; no much larger clone stands one base away. Hyperthyroidism patients were newly diagnosed, had a disease duration of under 2 months, and were aged 18 to 65 years. Patients with uncontrolled infections, other autoimmune diseases, pregnancy or lactation were excluded. Clinical symptoms, serum thyroxine and TRAb, thyroid ultrasound, and orbital computed tomography formed the basis for the diagnoses. Blood from progressor patients was drawn when they were first diagnosed with hyperthyroidism, before any ophthalmopathy symptoms appeared. PBMCs were isolated from more than 8 ml of fresh peripheral blood by Ficoll-Paque density gradient centrifugation. Progressor patients were initially diagnosed with Graves' hyperthyroidism and developed ophthalmopathy during follow-up. Total RNA was extracted with Trizol reagent, and quality was checked on an Agilent 2100 Bioanalyzer.

Amplification of TCR beta CDR3 regions was carried out from RNA transcripts. A first-round RT-PCR of the TCR CDR3 used the HTBI primer set with the Qiagen OneStep RT-PCR kit. The libraries were constructed in a second round of multiplex PCR and then size-selected and purified. Libraries were sequenced paired-end with 100 bp reads on an Illumina HiSeq2000. The authors' analysis ran thus. Raw data were processed with SOAPnuke, discarding reads with adapters, uncalled bases, mean Phred below 15, or no exact constant-primer or identifier match. COPE v1.2.5 was used to merge the high-quality paired reads, and each unique nucleotide sequence was defined as a clonotype. MiTCR v1.1 was used to align the clonotypes against IMGT TRBV, TRBD and TRBJ reference segments. Analysis was restricted to V-J combinations with a frequency above 0.0001, which covered roughly 99% of repertoires. The TCS score was defined as F50 (clonal expansion) divided by E x V (chaos), with BLOSUM62-based TCRdist calculated between CDR3 peptides within each V-J. Welch's t-statistics and random forest reduced several hundred V-J features to under 15, which were used in a naive Bayes classifier (R e1071). TCRdb took the public reads, trimmed them with fastp at Q25, ran MiXCR for clone calling and kept in-frame beta chains. Each CDR3 protein gets just one entry, which takes the most common genes and DNA from the rows behind it. TCRdb assigned the V and J calls; the authors' analysis was not used. For this sample the table gives 300,000 to 450,000 distinct CDR3 sequences, of which around a sixth were detected only once. The top ten clones comprise 25% to 35% of the sample.

The data stem from a study of T cells in Graves' hyperthyroidism and ophthalmopathy (dated by TCRdb to about 2019). As for the study more broadly: Peripheral blood samples were taken at initial diagnosis, before any treatment was given. To identify distinguishing TCR V-J signatures, a discovery cohort of around 100 patients was used, comprising 40 to 45 with Graves' ophthalmopathy and 57 with stable Graves' hyperthyroidism. Whether ophthalmopathy could be predicted prospectively was tested in an independent validation cohort made up of under 20 hyperthyroidism patients plus 17 patients who later progressed to ophthalmopathy. The 100 discovery patients were randomly split 7:3 into training and test sets. The study also compared thyroid tissue and blood T-cell repertoires from about six Graves' hyperthyroidism patients. Following sampling, methimazole starting at 30 mg daily was given to hyperthyroidism patients, and high-dose intravenous methylprednisolone was given to ophthalmopathy patients. The paper reports TCR Vbeta CDR3 sequencing of about 140 peripheral blood samples: 43 ophthalmopathy, roughly 74 hyperthyroidism and about 17 progressor patients. The study at large found these results: No statistical method was used to fix the sample size in advance, and group allocation was not hidden from the investigators. In validation, the model predicted progression to ophthalmopathy a median of roughly 6.1 months before onset, with about 71% sensitivity and roughly 77% specificity. Blood samples also contained most of the expanded thyroid clonotypes (frequency above 0.001), which suggests that blood repertoires may reflect thyroid immune responses. A 13 V-J signature model separated ophthalmopathy from stable hyperthyroidism, with just over 85% sensitivity and 81.08% specificity in cross-validation and 80%/75% in testing.

Trimming at the junction amounts to 2 bases on V and 3 bases on J, and the germline ends lie 5 bases apart. The CDR3 covers 12 residues, taking in both the cysteine and the phenylalanine. Only the CDR3 part of the read is kept: 36 bases, read in frame from the first base. From a lookup of the germline V gene, CDR1 and CDR2 are SGDLS and YYNGEE. The TCR comes from a woman aged 18-35 years with Graves' hyperthyroidism that later progressed to Graves' ophthalmopathy. The sequencing sample was made of blood. Recombination linked TRBV9 to TRBJ1-2; a confident D gene designation cannot be given. The nucleotide sequence reads TGTGCCAGCAGCGTCCCATACTATGGCTACACCTTC. It translates as CASSVPYYGYTF.